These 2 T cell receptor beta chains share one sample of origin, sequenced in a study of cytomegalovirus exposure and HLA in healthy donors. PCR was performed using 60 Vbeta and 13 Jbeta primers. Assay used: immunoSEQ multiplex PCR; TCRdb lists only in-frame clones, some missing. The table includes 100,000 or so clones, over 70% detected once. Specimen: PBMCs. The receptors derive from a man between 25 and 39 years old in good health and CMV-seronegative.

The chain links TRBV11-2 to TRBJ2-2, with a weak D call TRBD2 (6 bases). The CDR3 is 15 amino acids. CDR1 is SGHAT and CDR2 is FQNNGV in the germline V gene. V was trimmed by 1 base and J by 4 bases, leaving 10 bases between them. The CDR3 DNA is TGTGCCAGCAGCTTAGTGAATAGCGGCACCGGGGAGCTGTTTTTT. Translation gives CASSLVNSGTGELFF.

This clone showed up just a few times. CDR3 DNA: TGCAGCGTCGGAGACAGCCTAAATCAGCCCCAGCATTTT. Protein: CSVGDSLNQPQHF. V gene TRBV29-1 combines with J gene TRBJ1-5; the D gene is possibly TRBD1 (5 bases). Trimming left V 6 bases short and J 4 bases short, with 13 bases between. The CDR3 loop spans 13 amino acids. Germline-derived CDR1 and CDR2 are SQVTM and ANQGSEA. Variable domain in full (rest from reference TRBV29-1 and TRBJ1-5): SAVISQKPSRDICQRGTSLTIQCQVDSQVTMMFWYRQQPGQSLTLIATANQGSEATYESGFVIDKFPISRPNLTFSTLTVSNMSPEDSSIYLCSVGDSLNQPQHFGDGTRLSIL.